Each of the 20 T cell receptor beta chains below was sequenced from the same sample in a study of chemoradiotherapy in HPV16-positive cancers. Assay used: immunoSEQ multiplex PCR; TCRdb lists only in-frame clones, some missing. Here the sample spans about 1,500 clones, roughly 86% being singletons. Source: tumor tissue, taken from a patient who underwent chemoradiotherapy. The receptors derive from a human donor with HPV-associated anogenital cancer.

This sequence joins TRBV6-6 and TRBJ1-3, with no clear D. Deletions cut 7 bases from V and 2 bases from J, with 6 bases between. The CDR3 is made up of 12 amino acids. The V gene's germline CDR1 is MNHNY and CDR2 SVGAGI (reference sequence). CDR3 region: CASMETGNTIYF. CDR3 sequence (DNA): TGTGCCAGCATGGAGACTGGAAACACCATATATTTT.

The chain links TRBV20-1 to TRBJ2-3; the D is unclear. The V end was cut by 7 bases, the J end by 0 bases, with 5 bases between. CDR1 is DFQATT and CDR2 is SNEGSKA in the germline V gene (reference sequence). CDR3 length equals 11 residues. The CDR3 DNA is TGCAGTGTCGTGAGCACAGATACGCAGTATTTT. As protein: CSVVSTDTQYF.

V usage is TRBV29-1 and J usage is TRBJ1-5; no definite D call. The CDR3 extends over 13 amino acids. Germline CDR1 reads SQVTM; CDR2 reads ANQGSEA. Trimming took 7 bases from V and 2 from J, leaving 12 bases between them. The CDR3 is CSAAIRGNQPQHF. DNA for the CDR3: TGCAGCGCTGCTATTCGGGGCAATCAGCCCCAGCATTTT.

CDR3: CATNTGAHGYTF. As DNA, the CDR3 is TGTGCCACCAATACAGGGGCGCATGGCTACACCTTC. This chain links TRBV10-3 with TRBJ1-2, with 7 bases aligning to TRBD1. The V gene's germline CDR1 is ENHRY and CDR2 SYGVKD. Losses at the gene ends were 10 bases for V and 6 bases for J; bases not matched to a gene: 8. The CDR3 is 12 amino acids.

The chain joins TRBV29-1 to TRBJ1-1; D is ambiguous. This CDR3 is built from 13 residues. V gave up 5 bases and J gave up 0 bases, with 10 bases separating them. Germline CDR1 and CDR2: SQVTM and ANQGSEA. The CDR3 loop is CSVLRLLNTEAFF. Written as DNA, the CDR3 is TGCAGCGTTTTGAGGCTTTTGAACACTGAAGCTTTCTTT.

The V and J genes are TRBV7-9 and TRBJ1-1, with a tentative D call TRBD1 (5 bases). Germline assignment: CDR1 SEHNR and CDR2 FQNEAQ (reference sequence). This CDR3 has 13 residues. V was cut by 3 bases and J by 3 bases, with 8 bases left in between. CDR3 DNA: TGTGCCAGCAGCTTCGGGGGGGACACTGAAGCTTTCTTT. Its protein product is CASSFGGDTEAFF.

The chain carries TRBV11-2 and TRBJ1-1, with 7 nucleotides matching TRBD1. V lost 1 base to trimming and J lost 0 bases; unmatched junction nucleotides: 8. The CDR3 contains 17 residues. Germline assignment: CDR1 SGHAT and CDR2 FQNNGV. CDR3 sequence: CASSLVPLQGLNTEAFF. DNA for the CDR3: TGTGCCAGCAGCTTAGTTCCCCTACAGGGGTTGAACACTGAAGCTTTCTTT.

For the CDR3, the DNA is TGCAGCGTCCGGACACCCCGCTCCTACGAGCAGTACTTC. Amino acids: CSVRTPRSYEQYF. J is TRBJ2-7 and V is TRBV29-1, with a weak D call TRBD1 (5 bases). V lost 6 bases, J lost 0 bases, and 12 bases lay in between. Looked up from germline, CDR1 is SQVTM and CDR2 is ANQGSEA. The length of the CDR3 is 13 residues.

The CDR3 loop reads CASSSTNRVFTLHF. DNA for the CDR3: TGTGCCAGCAGCTCGACGAACAGGGTTTTTACCCTCCACTTT. This rearrangement joins TRBV5-6 to TRBJ1-6; D perhaps matches TRBD1 (6 bases). The CDR3 runs to 14 residues. V shed 3 bases and J shed 14 bases, with 18 bases lying between them. Germline assignment: CDR1 SGHDT and CDR2 YYEEEE.

This clone has only one observation. The V and J genes are TRBV6-1 and TRBJ1-1; no clear D gene. The CDR3 totals 13 residues. V was trimmed by 6 bases and J by 5 bases, leaving 13 bases between them. CDR1 is MNHNS and CDR2 is SASEGT in the germline V gene. CDR3 protein: CASRRGVGTEAFF. The CDR3 DNA is TGTGCCAGCAGGCGGGGTGTTGGGACTGAAGCTTTCTTT.

The chain uses TRBV6-6 and TRBJ1-5; D is undetermined. The CDR3 extends over 13 amino acids. Trimming left V 7 bases short and J 4 bases short, with 11 bases between. The V gene's germline CDR1 is MNHNY and CDR2 SVGAGI (reference sequence). In nucleotides, the CDR3 is TGTGCCAGCAATCCGACGGGGAATCAGCCCCAGCATTTT. It encodes CASNPTGNQPQHF.

This clone was found once. The genes are TRBV6-4 and TRBJ2-3; the D gene is possibly TRBD1 (6 bases). This CDR3 is 15 amino acids long. Germline V gene lookup returns CDR1 MRHNA and CDR2 SNTAGT. V shed 3 bases and J shed 4 bases, with 14 bases lying between them. This chain's CDR3 is CASSESAQGADTQYF. CDR3 nucleotides: TGTGCCAGCAGTGAATCAGCACAGGGTGCAGATACGCAGTATTTT.

This clone turned up a few times. The CDR3 here is CASSLEVRAFTDTQYF. Written as DNA, the CDR3 is TGTGCCAGCAGCTTAGAGGTTCGGGCCTTCACAGATACGCAGTATTTT. The V gene is TRBV7-4, the J gene TRBJ2-3; unclear D gene. CDR1 SGHVT and CDR2 SQSDAQ come from the germline V gene. The CDR3 has 16 amino acids. Trimming shortened V by 1 base and J by 2 bases, and 13 bases separated the two germline ends.

V is TRBV6-1 and J is TRBJ2-6; no reliable D call. Germline V gene sequence: CDR1 MNHNS, CDR2 SASEGT. There are 15 residues in the CDR3. Trimming removed 1 base from V and 0 bases from J, with 4 bases in between. The CDR3 reads CASSEGSSGANVLTF. The CDR3 DNA is TGTGCCAGCAGTGAAGGCAGCTCTGGGGCCAACGTCCTGACTTTC.

The chain has TRBV6-6 and TRBJ1-6, with D perhaps TRBD1 (5 bases). The CDR3 has 15 residues. The germline V gene encodes CDR1 MNHNY and CDR2 SVGAGI (reference sequence). V lost 6 bases and J 8 bases, leaving 17 bases between the germline ends. CDR3 amino acids: CASRVFGTAYSPLHF. The DNA for the CDR3 is TGTGCCAGCAGGGTGTTTGGGACGGCATATTCACCCCTCCACTTT.

A word on this clone: One end of the junction varies from germline; a read error may be responsible. V is TRBV7-7 and J is TRBJ2-2; no clear D. The CDR3 spans 13 residues. Germline CDR1 is SSHAT and CDR2 is FNYEAQ (reference sequence). The CDR3 coding sequence is TGTGCTAGCAGCCCTCAACAAACCGGGGAGCTGTTTTTT. Protein: CASSPQQTGELFF.

The chain recombines TRBV2 with TRBJ2-5; 8 bases are a match to TRBD1. This CDR3 comprises 15 residues. Trimming at V came to 7 bases and at J to 4 bases, leaving 11 bases not matched to a gene. Germline lookup yields CDR1 SNHLY and CDR2 FYNNEI. The chain's CDR3 is CASTVGTGGGETQYF. In DNA form, the CDR3 reads TGTGCCAGCACGGTCGGGACAGGTGGGGGAGAGACCCAGTACTTC.

A few counts support this clone. The chain joins TRBV5-6 to TRBJ1-2; D unclear. CDR3 length: 13 residues. The V and J ends lost 5 bases and 8 bases respectively, with 16 bases between them. The germline V gene has CDR1 SGHDT and CDR2 YYEEEE. DNA for the CDR3: TGTGCCAGCAGGGACTTAGCACCCGGGGGCTACACCTTC. Its protein is CASRDLAPGGYTF.

This clone was seen only a few times. This chain joins TRBV6-5 and TRBJ1-6; 7 bases align to TRBD1. Germline assignment: CDR1 MNHEY and CDR2 SVGAGI. V lost 2 bases to trimming and J lost 10 bases; unmatched junction nucleotides: 2. This CDR3 has 13 amino acids. The CDR3 nucleotides are TGTGCCAGCAGTTACGGGACAGTCTCACCCCTCCACTTT. This encodes CASSYGTVSPLHF.

This clone was observed a few times. The CDR3 loop is CASSEGQGTGEKLFF. In nucleotides, the CDR3 is TGCGCCAGCAGCGAGGGACAGGGAACGGGTGAAAAACTGTTTTTT. The J gene is TRBJ1-4, the V gene TRBV5-1; the match to TRBD1 covers 9 bases. V trimming: 4 bases; J trimming: 7 bases; junction bases outside the gene matches: 8. This CDR3 is built from 15 residues. Per the germline V gene, CDR1 is SGHRS and CDR2 is YFSETQ. Combining the CDR3 with reference TRBV5-1 and TRBJ1-4 gives the whole variable domain KAGVTQTPRYLIKTRGQQVTLSCSPISGHRSVSWYQQTPGQGLQFLFEYFSETQRNKGNFPGRFSGRQFSNSRSEMNVSTLELGDSALYLCASSEGQGTGEKLFFGSGTQLSVL.